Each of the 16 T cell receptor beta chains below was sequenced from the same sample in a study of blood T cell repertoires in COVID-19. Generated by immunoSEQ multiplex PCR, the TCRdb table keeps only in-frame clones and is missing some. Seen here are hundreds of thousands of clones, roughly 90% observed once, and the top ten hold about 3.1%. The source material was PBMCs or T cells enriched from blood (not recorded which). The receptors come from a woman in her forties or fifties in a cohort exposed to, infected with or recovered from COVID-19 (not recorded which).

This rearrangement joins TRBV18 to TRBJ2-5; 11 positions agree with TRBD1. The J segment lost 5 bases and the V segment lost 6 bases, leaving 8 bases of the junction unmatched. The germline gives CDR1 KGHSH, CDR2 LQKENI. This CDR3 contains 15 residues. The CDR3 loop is CASSLSGTGGETQYF. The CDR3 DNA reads TGTGCCAGCTCCCTAAGTGGGACAGGGGGTGAGACCCAGTACTTC. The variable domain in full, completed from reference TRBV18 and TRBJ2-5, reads NAGVMQNPRHLVRRRGQEARLRCSPMKGHSHVYWYRQLPEEGLKFMVYLQKENIIDESGMPKERFSAEFPKEGPSILRIQQVVRGDSAAYFCASSLSGTGGETQYFGPGTRLLVL.

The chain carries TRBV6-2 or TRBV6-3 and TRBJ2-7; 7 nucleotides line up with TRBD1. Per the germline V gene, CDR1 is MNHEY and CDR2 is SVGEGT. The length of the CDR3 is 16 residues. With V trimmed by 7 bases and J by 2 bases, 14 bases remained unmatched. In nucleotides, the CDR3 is TGTGCCAGCAACCCCAGGGGGACACTTCTTACCTACGAGCAGTACTTC. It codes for CASNPRGTLLTYEQYF.

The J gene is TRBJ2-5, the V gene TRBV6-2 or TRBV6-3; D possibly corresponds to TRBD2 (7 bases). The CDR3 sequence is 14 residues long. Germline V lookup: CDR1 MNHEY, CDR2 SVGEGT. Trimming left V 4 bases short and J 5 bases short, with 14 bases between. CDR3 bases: TGTGCCAGCAGTTTGTGGGGGGGCCTGGAGACCCAGTACTTC. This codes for CASSLWGGLETQYF.

For the CDR3, the DNA is TGTGCCAGCAGTTTTGGGCAGGGAGGAGGGCAGCCCCAGCATTTT. Its translation is CASSFGQGGGQPQHF. The chain links TRBV27 to TRBJ1-5; a weak D match, TRBD1 (5 bases). The CDR3 length is 15 residues. V was cut by 3 bases and J by 7 bases, with 16 bases left in between. Germline V lookup: CDR1 MNHEY, CDR2 SMNVEV (reference sequence).

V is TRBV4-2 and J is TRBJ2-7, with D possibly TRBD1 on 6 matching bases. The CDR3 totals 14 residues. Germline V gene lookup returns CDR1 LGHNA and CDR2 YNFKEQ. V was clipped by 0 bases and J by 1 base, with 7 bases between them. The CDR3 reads CASSQDQGSYEQYF. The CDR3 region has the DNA TGTGCCAGCAGCCAAGATCAGGGGTCCTACGAGCAGTACTTC.

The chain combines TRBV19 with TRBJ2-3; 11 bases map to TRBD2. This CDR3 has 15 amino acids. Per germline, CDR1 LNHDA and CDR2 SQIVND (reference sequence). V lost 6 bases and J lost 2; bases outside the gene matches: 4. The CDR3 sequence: CASSRTSGFTDTQYF. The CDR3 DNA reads TGTGCCAGTAGCAGGACTAGCGGGTTCACAGATACGCAGTATTTT.

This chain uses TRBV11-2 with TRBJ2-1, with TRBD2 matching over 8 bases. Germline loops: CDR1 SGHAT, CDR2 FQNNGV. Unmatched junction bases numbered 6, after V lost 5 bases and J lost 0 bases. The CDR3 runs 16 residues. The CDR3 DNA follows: TGTGCCAGCAGCATAATAGCGGGGAGCTCCTACAATGAGCAGTTCTTC. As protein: CASSIIAGSSYNEQFF.

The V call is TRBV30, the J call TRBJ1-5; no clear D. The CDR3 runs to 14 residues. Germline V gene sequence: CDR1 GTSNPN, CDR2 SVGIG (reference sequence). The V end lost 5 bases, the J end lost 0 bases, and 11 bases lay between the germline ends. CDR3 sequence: CAWAVQSSNQPQHF. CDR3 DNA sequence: TGTGCCTGGGCGGTACAGAGTAGCAATCAGCCCCAGCATTTT.

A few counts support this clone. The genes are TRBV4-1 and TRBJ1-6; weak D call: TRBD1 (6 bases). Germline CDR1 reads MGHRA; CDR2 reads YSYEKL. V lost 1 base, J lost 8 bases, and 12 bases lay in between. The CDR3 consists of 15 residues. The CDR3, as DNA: TGCGCCAGCAGCCAAGGGACAGTTTTGGATTCACCCCTCCACTTT. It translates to CASSQGTVLDSPLHF.

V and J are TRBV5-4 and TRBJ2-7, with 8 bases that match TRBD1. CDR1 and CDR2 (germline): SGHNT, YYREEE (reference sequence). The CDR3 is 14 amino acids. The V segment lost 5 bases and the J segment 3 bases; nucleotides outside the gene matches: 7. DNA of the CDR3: TGTGCCAGCAGTTATATGACAGGGGACTACGAGCAGTACTTC. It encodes CASSYMTGDYEQYF.

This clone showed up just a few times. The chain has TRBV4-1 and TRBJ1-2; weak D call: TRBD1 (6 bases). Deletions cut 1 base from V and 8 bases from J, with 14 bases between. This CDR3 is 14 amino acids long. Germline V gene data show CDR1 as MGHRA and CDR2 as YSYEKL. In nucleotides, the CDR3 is TGCGCCAGCAGCCAAGGGCTCACAGGGCGCGGCTACACCTTC. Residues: CASSQGLTGRGYTF.

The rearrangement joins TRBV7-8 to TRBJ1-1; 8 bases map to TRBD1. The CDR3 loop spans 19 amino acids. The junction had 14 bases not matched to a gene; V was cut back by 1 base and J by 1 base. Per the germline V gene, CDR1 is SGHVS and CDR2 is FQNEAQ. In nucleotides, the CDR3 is TGTGCCAGCAGCTTAGTTACAGGGGGTTATCTCTTGGAGAACACTGAAGCTTTCTTT. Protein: CASSLVTGGYLLENTEAFF. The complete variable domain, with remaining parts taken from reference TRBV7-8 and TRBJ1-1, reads GAGVSQSPRYKVAKRGQDVALRCDPISGHVSLFWYQQALGQGPEFLTYFQNEAQLDKSGLPSDRFFAERPEGSVSTLKIQRTQQEDSAVYLCASSLVTGGYLLENTEAFFGQGTRLTVV.

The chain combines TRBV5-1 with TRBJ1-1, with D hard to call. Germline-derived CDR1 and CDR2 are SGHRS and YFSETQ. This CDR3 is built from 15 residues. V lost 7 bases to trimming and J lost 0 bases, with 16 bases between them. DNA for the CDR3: TGCGCCAGCGAGAAGGACTTTGGGCTGAACACTGAAGCTTTCTTT. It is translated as CASEKDFGLNTEAFF. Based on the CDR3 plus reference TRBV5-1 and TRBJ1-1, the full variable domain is KAGVTQTPRYLIKTRGQQVTLSCSPISGHRSVSWYQQTPGQGLQFLFEYFSETQRNKGNFPGRFSGRQFSNSRSEMNVSTLELGDSALYLCASEKDFGLNTEAFFGQGTRLTVV.

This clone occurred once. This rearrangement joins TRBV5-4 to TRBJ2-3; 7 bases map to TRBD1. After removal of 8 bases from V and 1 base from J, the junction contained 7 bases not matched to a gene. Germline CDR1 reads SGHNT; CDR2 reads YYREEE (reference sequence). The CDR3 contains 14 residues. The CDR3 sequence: CASSNRGGTDTQYF. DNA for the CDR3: TGTGCCAGTTCCAACAGGGGCGGCACAGATACGCAGTATTTT.

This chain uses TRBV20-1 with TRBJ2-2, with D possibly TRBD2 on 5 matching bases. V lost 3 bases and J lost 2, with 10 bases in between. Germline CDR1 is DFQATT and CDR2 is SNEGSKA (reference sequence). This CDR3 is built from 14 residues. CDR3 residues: CSASGLANTGELFF. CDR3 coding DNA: TGCAGTGCTAGTGGGCTAGCCAACACCGGGGAGCTGTTTTTT.

The CDR3 DNA reads as TGTGCCAGCCGAGGGGGGGGCGGGCTTACTAACTATGGCTACACCTTC. This sequence encodes CASRGGGGLTNYGYTF. The V gene is TRBV19, the J gene TRBJ1-2, with D perhaps matching TRBD1 (6 bases). From germline, CDR1 is LNHDA and CDR2 SQIVND (reference sequence). CDR3 length equals 16 residues. Deletions cut 9 bases from V and 0 bases from J, with 20 bases between.